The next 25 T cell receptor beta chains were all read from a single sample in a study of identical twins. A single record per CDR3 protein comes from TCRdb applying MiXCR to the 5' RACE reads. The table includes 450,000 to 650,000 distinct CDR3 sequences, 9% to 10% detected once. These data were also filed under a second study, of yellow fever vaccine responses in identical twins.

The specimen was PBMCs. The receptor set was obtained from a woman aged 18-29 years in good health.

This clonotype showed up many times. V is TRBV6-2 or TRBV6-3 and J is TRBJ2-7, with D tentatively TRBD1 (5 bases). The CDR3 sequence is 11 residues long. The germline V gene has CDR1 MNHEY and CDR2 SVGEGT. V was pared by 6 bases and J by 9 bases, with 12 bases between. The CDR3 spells CASSQGFGQYF. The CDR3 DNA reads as TGTGCCAGCAGCCAGGGTTTTGGGCAGTACTTC.

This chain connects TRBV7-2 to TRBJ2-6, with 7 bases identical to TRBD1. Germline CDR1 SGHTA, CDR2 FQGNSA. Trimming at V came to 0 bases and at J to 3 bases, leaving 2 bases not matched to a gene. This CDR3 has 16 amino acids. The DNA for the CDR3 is TGTGCCAGCAGCTTAGCTACAGGGGTTGGGGCCAACGTCCTGACTTTC. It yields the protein CASSLATGVGANVLTF.

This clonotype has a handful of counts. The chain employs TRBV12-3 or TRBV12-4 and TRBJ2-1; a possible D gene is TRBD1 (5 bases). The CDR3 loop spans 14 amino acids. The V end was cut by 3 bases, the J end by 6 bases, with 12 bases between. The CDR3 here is CASSLVTDSNEQFF. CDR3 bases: TGTGCCAGCAGTTTGGTTACCGACAGCAATGAGCAGTTCTTC.

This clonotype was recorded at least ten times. This chain's CDR3 is CSVEVFYSYEQYF. The DNA of the CDR3 is TGCAGCGTTGAAGTTTTTTACAGCTACGAGCAGTACTTC. This chain uses TRBV29-1 with TRBJ2-7; unclear D gene. The CDR3 runs to 13 residues. Germline CDR1 reads SQVTM; CDR2 reads ANQGSEA. V was trimmed by 1 base and J by 3 bases, leaving 10 bases between them.

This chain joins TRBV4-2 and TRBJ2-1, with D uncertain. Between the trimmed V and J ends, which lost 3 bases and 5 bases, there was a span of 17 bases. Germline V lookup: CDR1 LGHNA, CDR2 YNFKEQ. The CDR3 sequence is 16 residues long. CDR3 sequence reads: CASSHPPLDGNNEQFF. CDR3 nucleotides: TGTGCCAGCAGCCATCCCCCCCTAGACGGAAACAATGAGCAGTTCTTC.

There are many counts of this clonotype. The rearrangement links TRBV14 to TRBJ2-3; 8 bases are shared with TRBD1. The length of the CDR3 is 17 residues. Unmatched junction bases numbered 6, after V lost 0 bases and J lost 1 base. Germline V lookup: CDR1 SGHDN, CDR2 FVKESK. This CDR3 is CASSQDQQGGRTDTQYF. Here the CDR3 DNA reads TGTGCCAGCAGCCAAGATCAACAGGGGGGTCGCACAGATACGCAGTATTTT.

The CDR3 loop reads CASSLDGVNVGPQHF. The DNA for the CDR3 is TGTGCCAGCAGCTTAGATGGGGTCAACGTGGGGCCCCAGCATTTT. The chain is built from TRBV11-2 and TRBJ1-5; D is undetermined. The CDR3 is 15 residues long. CDR1 and CDR2 from the germline V gene are SGHAT and FQNNGV. V dropped 0 bases and J dropped 9 bases, with 15 bases sitting between them.

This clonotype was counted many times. The CDR3 DNA follows: TGTGCCAGCAGTTACTCGGAATCGGGGACTGTAGGCACCTACAATGAGCAGTTCTTC. Its translation is CASSYSESGTVGTYNEQFF. The genes are TRBV6-2 or TRBV6-3 and TRBJ2-1, with D perhaps matching TRBD2 (6 bases). Germline V gene data show CDR1 as MNHEY and CDR2 as SVGEGT. Between the trimmed V and J ends, which lost 0 bases and 2 bases, there was a span of 20 bases. The CDR3 runs to 19 residues.

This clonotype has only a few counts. The CDR3 loop is CASSFSGGSSGANVLTF. DNA of the CDR3: TGTGCCAGCAGCTTCAGCGGGGGAAGCTCTGGGGCCAACGTCCTGACTTTC. The V and J genes are TRBV7-2 and TRBJ2-6; 8 nucleotides line up with TRBD2. The V gene's germline CDR1 is SGHTA and CDR2 FQGNSA. The CDR3 loop spans 17 amino acids. The V and J ends lost 3 bases and 0 bases, in that order; junction bases with no gene match: 4.

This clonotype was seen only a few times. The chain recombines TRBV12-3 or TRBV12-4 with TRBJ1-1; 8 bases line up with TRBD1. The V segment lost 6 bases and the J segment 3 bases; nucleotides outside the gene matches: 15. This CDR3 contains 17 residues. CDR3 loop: CASSYSVWPGQDTEAFF. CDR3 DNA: TGTGCCAGCAGCTACTCCGTCTGGCCGGGACAGGACACTGAAGCTTTCTTT.

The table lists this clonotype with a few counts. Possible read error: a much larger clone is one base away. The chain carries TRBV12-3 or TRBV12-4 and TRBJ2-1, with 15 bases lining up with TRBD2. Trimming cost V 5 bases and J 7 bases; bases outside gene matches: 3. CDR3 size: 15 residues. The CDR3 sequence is CASSDGTSGRNEQFF. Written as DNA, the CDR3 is TGTGCCAGCAGTGACGGGACTAGCGGGAGGAATGAGCAGTTCTTC.

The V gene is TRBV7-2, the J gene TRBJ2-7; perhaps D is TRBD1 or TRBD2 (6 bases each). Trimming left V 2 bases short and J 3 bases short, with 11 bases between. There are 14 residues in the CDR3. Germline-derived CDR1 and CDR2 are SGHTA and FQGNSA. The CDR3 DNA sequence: TGTGCCAGCAGCTTAATAGGGGGGAACTACGAGCAGTACTTC. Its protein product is CASSLIGGNYEQYF. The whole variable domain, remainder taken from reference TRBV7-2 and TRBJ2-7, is GAGVSQSPSNKVTEKGKDVELRCDPISGHTALYWYRQSLGQGLEFLIYFQGNSAPDKSGLPSDRFSAERTGGSVSTLTIQRTQQEDSAVYLCASSLIGGNYEQYFGPGTRLTVT.

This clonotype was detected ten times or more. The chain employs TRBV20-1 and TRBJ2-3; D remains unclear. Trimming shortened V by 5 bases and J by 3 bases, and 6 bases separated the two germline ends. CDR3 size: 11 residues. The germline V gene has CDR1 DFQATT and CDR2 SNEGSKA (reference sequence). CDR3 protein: CSAETTDTQYF. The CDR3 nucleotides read TGCAGTGCTGAGACAACAGATACGCAGTATTTT.

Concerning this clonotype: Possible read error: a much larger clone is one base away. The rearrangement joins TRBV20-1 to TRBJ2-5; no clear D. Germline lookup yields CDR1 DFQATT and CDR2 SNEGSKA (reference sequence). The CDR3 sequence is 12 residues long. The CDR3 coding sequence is TGCAGTCCTAGAGTCGGGCAAGAGACCCAGTACTTC. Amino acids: CSPRVGQETQYF.

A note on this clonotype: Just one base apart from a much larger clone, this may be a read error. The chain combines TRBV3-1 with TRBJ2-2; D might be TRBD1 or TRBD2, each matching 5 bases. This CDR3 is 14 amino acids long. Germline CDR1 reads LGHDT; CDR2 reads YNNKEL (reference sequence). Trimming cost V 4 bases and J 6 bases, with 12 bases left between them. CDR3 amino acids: CASSPLLGAGELFF. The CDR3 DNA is TGTGCCAGCAGCCCCCTACTGGGGGCCGGGGAGCTGTTTTTT.

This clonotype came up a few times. Here the CDR3 reads CASSKRWGEKLFF. CDR3 DNA: TGTGCCAGCAGTAAACGGTGGGGTGAAAAACTGTTTTTT. The chain recombines TRBV4-2 with TRBJ1-4; D unresolved. V gave up 6 bases and J gave up 7 bases, with 12 bases separating them. CDR3 size: 13 residues. Per germline, CDR1 LGHNA and CDR2 YNFKEQ.

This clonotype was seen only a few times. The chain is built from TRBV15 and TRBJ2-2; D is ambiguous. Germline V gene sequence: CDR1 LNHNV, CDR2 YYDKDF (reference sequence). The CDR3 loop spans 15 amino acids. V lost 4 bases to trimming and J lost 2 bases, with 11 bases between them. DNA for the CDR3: TGTGCCACCAGCAAGGTCCAGCTCAACACCGGGGAGCTGTTTTTT. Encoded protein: CATSKVQLNTGELFF.

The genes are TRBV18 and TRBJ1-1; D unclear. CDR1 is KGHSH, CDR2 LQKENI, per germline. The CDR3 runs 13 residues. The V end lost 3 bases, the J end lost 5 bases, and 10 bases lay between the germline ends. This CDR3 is CASSPTGWTEAFF. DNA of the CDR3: TGTGCCAGCTCACCGACCGGTTGGACTGAAGCTTTCTTT. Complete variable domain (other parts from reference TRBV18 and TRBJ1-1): NAGVMQNPRHLVRRRGQEARLRCSPMKGHSHVYWYRQLPEEGLKFMVYLQKENIIDESGMPKERFSAEFPKEGPSILRIQQVVRGDSAAYFCASSPTGWTEAFFGQGTRLTVV.

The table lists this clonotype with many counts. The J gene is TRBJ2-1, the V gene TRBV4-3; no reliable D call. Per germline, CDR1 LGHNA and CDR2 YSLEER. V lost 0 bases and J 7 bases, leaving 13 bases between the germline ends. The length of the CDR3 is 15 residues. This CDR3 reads CASSQDDLVRNEQFF. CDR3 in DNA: TGCGCCAGCAGCCAAGACGATCTCGTTCGGAATGAGCAGTTCTTC.

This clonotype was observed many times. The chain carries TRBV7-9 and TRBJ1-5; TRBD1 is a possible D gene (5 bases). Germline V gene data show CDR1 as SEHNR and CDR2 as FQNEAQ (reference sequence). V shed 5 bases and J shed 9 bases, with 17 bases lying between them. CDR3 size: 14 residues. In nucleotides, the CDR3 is TGTGCCAGCAGCCCAGTAGAGGGGTTGGGGCCCCAGCATTTT. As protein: CASSPVEGLGPQHF.

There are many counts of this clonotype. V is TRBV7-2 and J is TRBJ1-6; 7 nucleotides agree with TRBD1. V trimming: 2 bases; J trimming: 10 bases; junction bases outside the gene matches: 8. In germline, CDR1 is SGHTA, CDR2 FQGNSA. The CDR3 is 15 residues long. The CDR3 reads CASSLTTGFISPLHF. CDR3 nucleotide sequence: TGTGCCAGCAGCTTAACGACAGGGTTCATATCACCCCTCCACTTT. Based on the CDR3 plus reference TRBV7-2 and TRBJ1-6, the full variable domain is GAGVSQSPSNKVTEKGKDVELRCDPISGHTALYWYRQSLGQGLEFLIYFQGNSAPDKSGLPSDRFSAERTGGSVSTLTIQRTQQEDSAVYLCASSLTTGFISPLHFGNGTRLTVT.

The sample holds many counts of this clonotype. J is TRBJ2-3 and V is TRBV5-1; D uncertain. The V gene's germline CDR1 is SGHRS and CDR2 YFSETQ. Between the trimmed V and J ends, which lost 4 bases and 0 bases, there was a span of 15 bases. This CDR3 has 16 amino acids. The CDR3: CASSLLTAISTDTQYF. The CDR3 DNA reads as TGCGCCAGCAGCCTTCTGACGGCGATTAGCACAGATACGCAGTATTTT.

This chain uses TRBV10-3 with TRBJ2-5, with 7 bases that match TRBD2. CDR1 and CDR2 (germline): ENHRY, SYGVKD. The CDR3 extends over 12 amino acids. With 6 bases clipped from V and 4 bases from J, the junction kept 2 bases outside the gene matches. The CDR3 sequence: CAIRGLGETQYF. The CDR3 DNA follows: TGTGCCATCAGAGGACTAGGAGAGACCCAGTACTTC.

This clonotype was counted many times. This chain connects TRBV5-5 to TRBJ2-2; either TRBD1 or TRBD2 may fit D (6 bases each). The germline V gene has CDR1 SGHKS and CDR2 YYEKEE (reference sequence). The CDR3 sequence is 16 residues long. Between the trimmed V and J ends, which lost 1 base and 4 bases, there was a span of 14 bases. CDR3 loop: CASSLYGGDGTGELFF. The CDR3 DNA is TGTGCCAGCAGCTTGTACGGGGGCGATGGCACCGGGGAGCTGTTTTTT.

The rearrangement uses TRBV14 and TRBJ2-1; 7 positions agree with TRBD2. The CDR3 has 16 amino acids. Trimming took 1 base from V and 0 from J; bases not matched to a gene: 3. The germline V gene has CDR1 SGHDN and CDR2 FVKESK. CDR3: CASSQVGGISYNEQFF. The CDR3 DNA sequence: TGTGCCAGCAGCCAAGTCGGGGGGATCTCCTACAATGAGCAGTTCTTC. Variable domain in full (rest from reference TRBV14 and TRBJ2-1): EAGVTQFPSHSVIEKGQTVTLRCDPISGHDNLYWYRRVMGKEIKFLLHFVKESKQDESGMPNNRFLAERTGGTYSTLKVQPAELEDSGVYFCASSQVGGISYNEQFFGPGTRLTVL.